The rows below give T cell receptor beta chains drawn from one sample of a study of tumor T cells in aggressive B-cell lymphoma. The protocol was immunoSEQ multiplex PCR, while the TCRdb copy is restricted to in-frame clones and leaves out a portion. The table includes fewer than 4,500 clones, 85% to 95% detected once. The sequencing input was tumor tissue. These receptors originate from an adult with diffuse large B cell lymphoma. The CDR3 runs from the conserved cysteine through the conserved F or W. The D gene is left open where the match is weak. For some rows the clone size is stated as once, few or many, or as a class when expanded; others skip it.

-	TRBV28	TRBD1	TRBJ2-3	TGTGCCAGCAGCATACAGGGGGGCACAGATACGCAGTATTTT	CASSIQGGTDTQYF
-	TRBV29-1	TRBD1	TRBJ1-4	TGCAGCGTGAGGACAGGGGGATTTGAAAAACTGTTTTTT	CSVRTGGFEKLFF
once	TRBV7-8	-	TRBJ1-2	TGTGCCAGCAGCCCAGGAATCTTAAACTATGGCTACACCTTC	CASSPGILNYGYTF
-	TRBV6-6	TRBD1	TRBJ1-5	TGTGCCAGCAGTTACGGTACAGGGGCGGATCAGCCCCAGCATTTT	CASSYGTGADQPQHF
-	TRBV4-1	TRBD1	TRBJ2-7	TGCGCCAGCAGCCTTTGGACAGGAGGTTACGAGCAGTACTTC	CASSLWTGGYEQYF
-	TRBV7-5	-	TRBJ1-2	TGTGTCAGAAGCTCGACAGGGACCTGGTTAGGCTATGGCTACACCTTC	CVRSSTGTWLGYGYTF
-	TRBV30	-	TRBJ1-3	TGTGCTGGGTATGACGGGAGCTCTGGAAACACCATATATTTT	CAGYDGSSGNTIYF
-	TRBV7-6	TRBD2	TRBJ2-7	TGTGCCAGCAGCTTACCTATAGCGGGAGGGCTGGACGAGCAGTACTTC	CASSLPIAGGLDEQYF
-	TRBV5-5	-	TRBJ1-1	TGTGCCAGCAGCTTAAGGGGGTGGGGTTCTGGGATGAACACTGAAGCTTTCTTT	CASSLRGWGSGMNTEAFF
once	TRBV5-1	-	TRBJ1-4	TGCGCCAGCAGCCTAGGACTAGCAACTAATGAAAAACTGTTTTTT	CASSLGLATNEKLFF
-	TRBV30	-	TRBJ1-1	TGTGCCTGGAGTGTAAGGGAGGGGGGGACCACTGAAGCTTTCTTT	CAWSVREGGTTEAFF
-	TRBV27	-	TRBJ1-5	TGTGCCAGTTCGAGAGGGCGTCAGCCCCAGCATTTT	CASSRGRQPQHF
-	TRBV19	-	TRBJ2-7	TGTGCCAGTAGTATGGAGGGGCCAGGGGAGCAGTACTTC	CASSMEGPGEQYF
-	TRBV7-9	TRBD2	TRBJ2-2	TGTGCCAGCAGCTTAGCGGGAGGGAGCACCGGGGAGCTGTTTTTT	CASSLAGGSTGELFF
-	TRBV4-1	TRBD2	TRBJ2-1	TGCGCCAGCAGCCCCACTAGCGACCGGGCACGGGGCAATGAGCAGTTCTTC	CASSPTSDRARGNEQFF
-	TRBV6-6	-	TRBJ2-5	TGTGCCAGCAGTTACCCAGACAGGCGAAGGGGGACCCAGTACTTC	CASSYPDRRRGTQYF
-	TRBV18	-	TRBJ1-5	TGTGCCAGTTCACCGTCAGAAGATCAGCCCCAGCATTTT	CASSPSEDQPQHF
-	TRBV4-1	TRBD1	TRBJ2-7	TGCGCCAGCAGCCAAGGGGACAGAGCCTACGAGCAGTACTTC	CASSQGDRAYEQYF
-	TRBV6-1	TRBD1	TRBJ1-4	TGTGCCAGCAGCTTGGGACAGGGCGCCGAAAAACTGTTTTTT	CASSLGQGAEKLFF
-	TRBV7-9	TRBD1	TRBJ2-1	TGTGCCAGCAGCTCTACAGGGGCGAGCTCCTACAATGAGCAGTTCTTC	CASSSTGASSYNEQFF